This TCR beta chain was found in a study of STAT3 mutations in large granular lymphocyte leukemia. Study-level information: Among longitudinally sequenced T-LGLL patients, roughly half had canonical activating STAT3 mutations detected. Over half of T-LGLL patients had one or more immunosuppressive regimens.

As to this clone: Its target is not known.

There are 14 residues in the CDR3. From germline, CDR1 is SGHTA and CDR2 FQGNSA. V was trimmed by 4 bases and J by 2 bases, leaving 12 bases between them. Study-level points and caveats: After therapy, 6 of 18 patients switched clonotypes, all new clones STAT3 wild type. Every T-LGLL patient had at least one immunodominant TCRbeta clonotype.

TCRbeta libraries averaged about 44,000 productive templates per sample. Using immunoSEQ multiplex PCR, the repertoire was profiled, and TCRdb retains in-frame clones only, with some absent. The table includes tens of thousands of clones, about 86% detected once. The rearrangement joins TRBV7-2 to TRBJ2-7, with D possibly TRBD1 on 6 matching bases. This clonotype was obtained from a man aged 60-69 years with T-cell large granular lymphocyte leukemia. Some clones in this sample may be carry-over from other donors' samples. Sequencing was carried out using peripheral blood mononuclear cells. The CDR3 DNA sequence: TGTGCCAGCAGCTCCTTAGGGGGAACCTACGAGCAGTACTTC. Translating it yields CASSSLGGTYEQYF.